These T cell receptor beta chains were read from a single sample in a study of cytomegalovirus exposure and HLA in healthy donors. Some clones are missing from TCRdb's copy, which holds only in-frame ones; the method was immunoSEQ multiplex PCR. Recorded for this sample: 150,000 to 200,000 clones. The sample was PBMCs. All receptors derive from a man aged 25-45 years in good health and CMV-seronegative. The CDR3 runs from the conserved cysteine through the conserved F or W. D genes are given only for firm matches.

CDR3 protein,CDR3 DNA,D gene,V gene,J gene
CASSLPGTGVYNEQFF,TGTGCCAGCAGCCTCCCCGGGACAGGGGTCTACAATGAGCAGTTCTTC,TRBD1,TRBV5-6,TRBJ2-1
CASSLTPPLSYNEQFF,TGTGCCAGCAGCTTAACCCCCCCACTCTCCTACAATGAGCAGTTCTTC,NA,TRBV7-2,TRBJ2-1
CASSVPSGGGYNSPLHF,TGTGCCAGCAGTGTCCCTTCTGGCGGAGGCTATAATTCACCCCTCCACTTT,NA,TRBV6-1,TRBJ1-6
CAISGSRTASYQETQYF,TGTGCCATCAGTGGTAGCCGGACAGCCTCCTACCAAGAGACCCAGTACTTC,NA,TRBV10-3,TRBJ2-5
CASSTGVPNTEAFF,TGCGCCAGCAGCACAGGGGTCCCGAACACTGAAGCTTTCTTT,TRBD1,TRBV5-1,TRBJ1-1
CASSLWHLSGVGTEAFF,TGTGCCAGCAGTTTATGGCATCTCTCAGGGGTGGGCACTGAAGCTTTCTTT,NA,TRBV27,TRBJ1-1
CASQGGVNLGTEAFF,TGCGCCAGCCAAGGAGGCGTTAACTTGGGGACTGAAGCTTTCTTT,NA,TRBV4-3,TRBJ1-1
CASSLNKNQPQHF,TGTGCCAGCAGCTTAAACAAAAACCAGCCCCAGCATTTT,NA,TRBV7-2,TRBJ1-5
CASSPLRGPAETQYF,TGTGCCAGCTCACCACTCAGGGGGCCGGCAGAGACCCAGTACTTC,TRBD1,TRBV18,TRBJ2-5
CASSPRLAGGNEQYF,TGTGCCAGCAGTCCCCGACTAGCGGGAGGGAACGAGCAGTACTTC,TRBD2,TRBV28,TRBJ2-7
CASSLNLVQNTIYF,TGTGCCAGCAGCTTAAATTTAGTACAGAACACCATATATTTT,NA,TRBV7-2,TRBJ1-3
CASRASGGAAKETQYF,TGTGCCAGTAGGGCTAGCGGGGGGGCCGCCAAAGAGACCCAGTACTTC,TRBD2,TRBV19,TRBJ2-5
CASTTGGGTSPLHF,TGTGCCAGCACTACCGGGGGGGGAACTTCACCCCTCCACTTT,NA,TRBV28,TRBJ1-6
CASSSSGTGGNQPQHF,TGTGCCAGCAGCTCCTCCGGGACAGGGGGCAATCAGCCCCAGCATTTT,TRBD1,TRBV5-5,TRBJ1-5
CASSYSAGGIYEQYF,TGTGCCAGCAGTTACTCGGCAGGGGGTATCTACGAGCAGTACTTC,TRBD1,TRBV6-5,TRBJ2-7
CASFVGGRSSYEQYF,TGTGCCAGCTTTGTCGGGGGTCGGAGCTCCTACGAGCAGTACTTC,NA,TRBV6-5,TRBJ2-7
CASSPRLTSGSPYNEQFF,TGTGCCAGCTCACCAAGGTTAACTAGCGGGAGCCCCTACAATGAGCAGTTCTTC,TRBD2,TRBV18,TRBJ2-1
CASSPGGGRGQGGNTGELFF,TGTGCCAGCAGCCCAGGAGGCGGGAGAGGGCAGGGCGGGAACACCGGGGAGCTGTTTTTT,TRBD2,TRBV11-3,TRBJ2-2
CAISEGKRQGSDEQYF,TGTGCCATCAGTGAGGGGAAAAGACAGGGGAGCGACGAGCAGTACTTC,TRBD1,TRBV10-3,TRBJ2-7
CASSPPLAGEYEQYF,TGTGCCAGCTCCCCCCCCCTAGCGGGAGAGTACGAGCAGTACTTC,TRBD2,TRBV11-3,TRBJ2-7
CASRRDLGWTEAFF,TGTGCCAGCAGAAGGGACTTGGGGTGGACTGAAGCTTTCTTT,NA,TRBV6-5,TRBJ1-1
CASSPERDIYGYTF,TGTGCCAGCAGCCCCGAGAGGGACATCTATGGCTACACCTTC,NA,TRBV7-2,TRBJ1-2
CAWTLGGALPGELFF,TGTGCCTGGACTCTGGGTGGGGCGCTACCCGGGGAGCTGTTTTTT,NA,TRBV30,TRBJ2-2
CASSYTKGTASGPQHF,TGTGCCAGCAGTTATACAAAAGGGACAGCCAGTGGGCCCCAGCATTTT,TRBD1,TRBV6-6,TRBJ1-5
CASSPGQGRGEQFF,TGTGCCAGCTCACCGGGACAGGGGAGGGGTGAGCAGTTCTTC,TRBD1,TRBV18,TRBJ2-1
CASSLDHIRGGSSGGNEQFF,TGCGCCAGCAGCTTGGATCACATACGGGGGGGATCTAGCGGAGGCAATGAGCAGTTCTTC,TRBD2,TRBV5-1,TRBJ2-1
CASRTDAGLQAYNEQFF,TGTGCCAGCAGGACAGACGCGGGACTCCAAGCTTACAATGAGCAGTTCTTC,NA,TRBV25-1,TRBJ2-1
CASSPRQGRNTEAFF,TGTGCCAGCAGCCCGCGACAGGGGCGGAACACTGAAGCTTTCTTT,TRBD1,TRBV7-9,TRBJ1-1
CASDKNNSPLHF,TGTGCCAGCGACAAGAATAATTCACCCCTCCACTTT,NA,TRBV6-1,TRBJ1-6
CASSGGGSTEAFF,TGTGCCAGCAGCGGGGGGGGGAGCACTGAAGCTTTCTTT,NA,TRBV27,TRBJ1-1
CASSPSFGANVLTF,TGTGCCAGTAGCCCTAGCTTTGGGGCCAACGTCCTGACTTTC,NA,TRBV19,TRBJ2-6
CASSQDQDRGRNTYNEQFF,TGCGCCAGCAGCCAAGATCAGGACAGGGGGAGAAATACCTACAATGAGCAGTTCTTC,TRBD1,TRBV4-3,TRBJ2-1
CASSFFRGRVSGANVLTF,TGTGCCAGCAGCTTTTTCAGGGGTCGAGTCTCTGGGGCCAACGTCCTGACTTTC,NA,TRBV7-9,TRBJ2-6